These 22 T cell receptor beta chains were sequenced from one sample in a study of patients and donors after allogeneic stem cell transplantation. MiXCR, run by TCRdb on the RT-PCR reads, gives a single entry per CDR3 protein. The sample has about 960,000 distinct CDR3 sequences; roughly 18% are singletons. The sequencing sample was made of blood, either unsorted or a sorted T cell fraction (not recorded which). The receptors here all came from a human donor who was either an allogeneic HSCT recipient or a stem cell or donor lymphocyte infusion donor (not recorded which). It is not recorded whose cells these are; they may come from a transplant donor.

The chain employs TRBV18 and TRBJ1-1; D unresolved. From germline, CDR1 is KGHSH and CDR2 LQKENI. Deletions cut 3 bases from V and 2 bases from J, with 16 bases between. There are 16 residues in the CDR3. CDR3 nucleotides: TGTGCCAGCTCACCGCTCGGGCAGACGATAAACACTGAAGCTTTCTTT. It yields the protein CASSPLGQTINTEAFF.

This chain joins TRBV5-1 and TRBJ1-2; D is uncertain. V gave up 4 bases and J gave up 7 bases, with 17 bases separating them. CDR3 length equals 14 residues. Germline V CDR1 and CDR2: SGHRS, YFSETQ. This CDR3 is CASSPTRSGSGYTF. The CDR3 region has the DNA TGCGCCAGCAGCCCCACCCGATCCGGGAGTGGCTACACCTTC.

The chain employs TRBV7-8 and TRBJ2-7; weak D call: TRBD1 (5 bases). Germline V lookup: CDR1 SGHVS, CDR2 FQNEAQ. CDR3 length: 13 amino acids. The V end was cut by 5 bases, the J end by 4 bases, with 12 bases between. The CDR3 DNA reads TGTGCCAGCAGCAAACCGAAGGGGTACGAGCAGTACTTC. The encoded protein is CASSKPKGYEQYF.

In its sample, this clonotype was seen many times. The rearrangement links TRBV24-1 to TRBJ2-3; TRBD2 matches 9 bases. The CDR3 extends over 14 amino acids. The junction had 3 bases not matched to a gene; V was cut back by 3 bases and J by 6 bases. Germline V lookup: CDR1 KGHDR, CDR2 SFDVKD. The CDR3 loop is CATSDPGTSDTQYF. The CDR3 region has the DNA TGTGCCACCAGTGATCCCGGGACTAGCGATACGCAGTATTTT.

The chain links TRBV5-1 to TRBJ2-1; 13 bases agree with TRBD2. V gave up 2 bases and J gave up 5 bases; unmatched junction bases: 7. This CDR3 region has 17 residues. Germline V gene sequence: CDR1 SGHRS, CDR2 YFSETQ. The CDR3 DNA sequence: TGCGCCAGCAGCTTAGGGGGGACTAGCGGGATGGACAATGAGCAGTTCTTC. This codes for CASSLGGTSGMDNEQFF.

The CDR3: CASSIPLGAGKETQYF. CDR3 sequence (DNA): TGTGCCAGCAGCATACCACTAGGTGCGGGGAAAGAGACCCAGTACTTC. The chain combines TRBV7-2 with TRBJ2-5; D is perhaps TRBD2 (6 bases). The CDR3 covers 16 residues. Germline values: CDR1 SGHTA, CDR2 FQGNSA. Trimming left V 5 bases short and J 3 bases short, with 19 bases between.

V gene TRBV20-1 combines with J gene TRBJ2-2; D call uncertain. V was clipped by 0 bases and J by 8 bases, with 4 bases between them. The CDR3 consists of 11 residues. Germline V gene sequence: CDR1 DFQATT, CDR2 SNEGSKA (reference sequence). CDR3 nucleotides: TGCAGTGCTAGAGAAGGTGGGGAGCTGTTTTTT. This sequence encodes CSAREGGELFF.

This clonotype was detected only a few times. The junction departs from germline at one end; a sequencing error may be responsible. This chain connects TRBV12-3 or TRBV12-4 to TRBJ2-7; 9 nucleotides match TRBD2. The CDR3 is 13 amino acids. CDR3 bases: TGTGCCAGCAGTCTAGCGGGACCCTCCGGGGAGTACTTC. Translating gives CASSLAGPSGEYF.

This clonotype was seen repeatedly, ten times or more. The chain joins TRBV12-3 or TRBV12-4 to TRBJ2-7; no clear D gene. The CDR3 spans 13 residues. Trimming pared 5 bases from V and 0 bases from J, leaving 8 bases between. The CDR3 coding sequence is TGTGCCAGCAGTGGCCTTATCTCCTACGAGCAGTACTTC. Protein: CASSGLISYEQYF.

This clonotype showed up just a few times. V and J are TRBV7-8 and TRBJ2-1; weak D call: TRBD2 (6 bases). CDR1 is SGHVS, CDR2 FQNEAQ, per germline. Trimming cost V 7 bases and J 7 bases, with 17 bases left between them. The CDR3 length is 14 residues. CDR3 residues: CASTPSGLRNEQFF. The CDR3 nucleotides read TGTGCCAGCACCCCGTCTGGACTACGGAATGAGCAGTTCTTC.

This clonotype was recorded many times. The CDR3 region has the DNA TGTGCCAGCAGTTTAACCTCGAGGGAGACCCAGTACTTC. This encodes CASSLTSRETQYF. The chain has TRBV12-3 or TRBV12-4 and TRBJ2-5; D ambiguous. The CDR3 is 13 residues long. V lost 2 bases and J 5 bases, leaving 9 bases between the germline ends.

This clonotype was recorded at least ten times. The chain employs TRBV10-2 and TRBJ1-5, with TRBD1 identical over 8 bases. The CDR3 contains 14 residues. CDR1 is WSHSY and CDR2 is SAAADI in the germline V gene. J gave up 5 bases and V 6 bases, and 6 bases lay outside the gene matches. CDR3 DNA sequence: TGCGCCAGCAGGGGGACAGGACCGTATCAGCCCCAGCATTTT. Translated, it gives CASRGTGPYQPQHF.

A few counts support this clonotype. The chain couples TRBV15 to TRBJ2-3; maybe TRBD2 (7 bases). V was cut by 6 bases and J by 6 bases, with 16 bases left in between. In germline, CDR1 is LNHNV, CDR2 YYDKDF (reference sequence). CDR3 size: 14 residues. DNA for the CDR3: TGTGCCACCAGTAGCCTGGGGGGGGCTGATACGCAGTATTTT. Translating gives CATSSLGGADTQYF.

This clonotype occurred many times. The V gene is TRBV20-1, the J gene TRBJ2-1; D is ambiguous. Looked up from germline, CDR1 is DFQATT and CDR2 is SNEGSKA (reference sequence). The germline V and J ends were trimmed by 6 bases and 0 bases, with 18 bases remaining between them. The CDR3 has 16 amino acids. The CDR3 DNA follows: TGCAGTGCCCACATAACAGACCACAGCTCCTACAATGAGCAGTTCTTC. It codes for CSAHITDHSSYNEQFF.

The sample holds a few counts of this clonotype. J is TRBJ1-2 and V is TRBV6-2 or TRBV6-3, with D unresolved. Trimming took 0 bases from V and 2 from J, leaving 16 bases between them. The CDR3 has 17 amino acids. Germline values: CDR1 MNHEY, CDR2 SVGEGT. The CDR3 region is CASSYSSSGLTNYGYTF. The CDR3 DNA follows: TGTGCCAGCAGTTACTCCAGCAGCGGGCTCACCAACTATGGCTACACCTTC.

The CDR3 protein is CASSIAGVTYEQYF. The CDR3 DNA reads TGTGCCAGTAGTATAGCGGGAGTGACCTACGAGCAGTACTTC. The chain combines TRBV19 with TRBJ2-7; D is possibly TRBD2 (6 bases). The V gene's germline CDR1 is LNHDA and CDR2 SQIVND (reference sequence). The CDR3 has 14 residues. The V end was cut by 1 base, the J end by 2 bases, with 9 bases between.

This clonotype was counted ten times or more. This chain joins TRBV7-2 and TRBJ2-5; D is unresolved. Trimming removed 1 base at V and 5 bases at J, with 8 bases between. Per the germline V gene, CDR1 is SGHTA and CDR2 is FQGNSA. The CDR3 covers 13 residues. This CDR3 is CASSLEWTETQYF. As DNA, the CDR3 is TGTGCCAGCAGCTTAGAGTGGACGGAGACCCAGTACTTC.

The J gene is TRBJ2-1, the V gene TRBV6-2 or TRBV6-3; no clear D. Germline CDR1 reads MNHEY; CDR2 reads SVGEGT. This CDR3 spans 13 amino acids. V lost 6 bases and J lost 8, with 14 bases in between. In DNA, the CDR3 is TGTGCCAGCAGGGACCCACCGGAACATGAGCAGTTCTTC. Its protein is CASRDPPEHEQFF.

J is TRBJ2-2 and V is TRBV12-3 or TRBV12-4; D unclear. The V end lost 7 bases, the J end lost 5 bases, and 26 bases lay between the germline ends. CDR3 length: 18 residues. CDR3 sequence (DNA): TGTGCCAGCAACCAAAGGGCAGTGGGTGGGATTAAAACCGGGGAGCTGTTTTTT. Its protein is CASNQRAVGGIKTGELFF.

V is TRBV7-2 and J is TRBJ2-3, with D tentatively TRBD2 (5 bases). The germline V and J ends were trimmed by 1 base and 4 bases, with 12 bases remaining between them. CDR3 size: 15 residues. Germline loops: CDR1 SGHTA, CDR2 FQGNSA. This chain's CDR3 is CASSLGNSVADTQYF. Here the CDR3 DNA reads TGTGCCAGCAGCTTAGGGAATAGCGTCGCAGATACGCAGTATTTT.

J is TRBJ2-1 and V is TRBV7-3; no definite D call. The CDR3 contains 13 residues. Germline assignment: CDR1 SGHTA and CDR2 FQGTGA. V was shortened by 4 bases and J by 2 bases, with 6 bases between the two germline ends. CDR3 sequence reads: CASSSAPYNEQFF. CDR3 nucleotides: TGTGCCAGCAGCTCGGCACCCTACAATGAGCAGTTCTTC.

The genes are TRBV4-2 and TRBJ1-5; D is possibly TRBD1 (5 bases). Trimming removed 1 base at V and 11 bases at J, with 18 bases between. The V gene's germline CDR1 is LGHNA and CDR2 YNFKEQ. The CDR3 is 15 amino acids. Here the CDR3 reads CASSQVGQGDSTQHF. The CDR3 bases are TGTGCCAGCAGCCAAGTTGGGCAGGGTGATTCGACCCAGCATTTT.